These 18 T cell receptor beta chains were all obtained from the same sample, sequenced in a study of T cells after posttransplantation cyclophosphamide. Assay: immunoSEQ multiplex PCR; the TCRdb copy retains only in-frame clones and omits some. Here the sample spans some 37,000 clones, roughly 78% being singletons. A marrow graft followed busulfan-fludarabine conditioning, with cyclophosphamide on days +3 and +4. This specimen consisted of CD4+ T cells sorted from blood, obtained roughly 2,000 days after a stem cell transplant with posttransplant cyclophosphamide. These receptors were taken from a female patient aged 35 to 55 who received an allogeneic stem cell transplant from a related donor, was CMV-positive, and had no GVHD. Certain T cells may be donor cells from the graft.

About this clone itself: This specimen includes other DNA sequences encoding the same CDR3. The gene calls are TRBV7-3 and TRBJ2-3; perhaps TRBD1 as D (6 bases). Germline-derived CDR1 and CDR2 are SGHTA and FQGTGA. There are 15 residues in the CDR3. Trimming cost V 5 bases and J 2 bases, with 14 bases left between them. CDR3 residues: CASSPTGSFTDTQYF. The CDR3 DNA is TGTGCCAGCAGCCCAACAGGGTCGTTCACAGATACGCAGTATTTT.

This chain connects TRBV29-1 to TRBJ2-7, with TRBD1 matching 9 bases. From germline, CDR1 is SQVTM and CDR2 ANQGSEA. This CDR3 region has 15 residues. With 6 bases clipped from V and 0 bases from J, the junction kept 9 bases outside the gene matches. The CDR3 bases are TGCAGCGTCACGGACGGACAGGGGAGCTCCTACGAGCAGTACTTC. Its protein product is CSVTDGQGSSYEQYF.

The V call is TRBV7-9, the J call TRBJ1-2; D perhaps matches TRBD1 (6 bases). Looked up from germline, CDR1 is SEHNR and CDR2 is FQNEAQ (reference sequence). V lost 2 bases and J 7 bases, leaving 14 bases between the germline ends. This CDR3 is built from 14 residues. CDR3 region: CASSLLRGPFGYTF. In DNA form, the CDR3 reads TGTGCCAGCAGCTTACTCAGGGGCCCTTTTGGCTACACCTTC.

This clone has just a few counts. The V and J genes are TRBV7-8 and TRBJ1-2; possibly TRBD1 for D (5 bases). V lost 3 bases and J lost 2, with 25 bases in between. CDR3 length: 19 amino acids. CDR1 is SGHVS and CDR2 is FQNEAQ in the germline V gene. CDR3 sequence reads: CASSFLIIPSDNSNYGYTF. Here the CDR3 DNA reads TGTGCCAGCAGCTTCCTTATAATACCTTCGGACAATTCCAACTATGGCTACACCTTC.

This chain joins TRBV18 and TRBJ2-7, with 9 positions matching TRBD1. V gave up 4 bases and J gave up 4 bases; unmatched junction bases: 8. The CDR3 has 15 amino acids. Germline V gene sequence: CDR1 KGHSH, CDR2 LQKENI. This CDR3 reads CASSLDRDRVYEQYF. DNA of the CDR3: TGTGCCAGCTCACTCGACCGGGACAGGGTTTACGAGCAGTACTTC.

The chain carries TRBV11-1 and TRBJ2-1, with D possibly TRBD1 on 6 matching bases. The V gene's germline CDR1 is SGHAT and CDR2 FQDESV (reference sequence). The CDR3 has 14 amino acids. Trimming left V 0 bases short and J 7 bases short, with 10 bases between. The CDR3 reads CASSLAGARNEQFF. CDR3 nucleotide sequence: TGTGCCAGCAGCTTAGCGGGGGCCAGGAATGAGCAGTTCTTC.

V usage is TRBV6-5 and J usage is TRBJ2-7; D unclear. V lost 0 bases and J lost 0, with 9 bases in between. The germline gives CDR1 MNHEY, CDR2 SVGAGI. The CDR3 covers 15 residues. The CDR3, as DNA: TGTGCCAGCAGTTACTCGAGAAGATTCTCCTACGAGCAGTACTTC. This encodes CASSYSRRFSYEQYF.

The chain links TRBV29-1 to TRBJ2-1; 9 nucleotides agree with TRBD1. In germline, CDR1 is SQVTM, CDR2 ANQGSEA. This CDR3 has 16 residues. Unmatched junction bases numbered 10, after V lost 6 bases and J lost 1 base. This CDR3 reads CSVLSLQGASYNEQFF. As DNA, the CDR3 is TGCAGCGTCCTAAGCTTACAGGGGGCGTCCTACAATGAGCAGTTCTTC.

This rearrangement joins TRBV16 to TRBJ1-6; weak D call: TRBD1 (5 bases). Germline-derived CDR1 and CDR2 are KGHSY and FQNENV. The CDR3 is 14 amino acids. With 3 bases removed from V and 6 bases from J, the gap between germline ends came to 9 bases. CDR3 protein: CASSQVGVNSPLHF. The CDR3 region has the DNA TGTGCCAGCAGCCAGGTAGGGGTTAATTCACCCCTCCACTTT.

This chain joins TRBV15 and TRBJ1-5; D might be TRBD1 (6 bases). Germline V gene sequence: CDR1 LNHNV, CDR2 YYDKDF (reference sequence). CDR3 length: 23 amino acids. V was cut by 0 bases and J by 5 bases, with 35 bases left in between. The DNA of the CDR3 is TGTGCCACCAGCAGAGATGGGCCAGGGGAATGGGGTTTGATGGGTACGGTAGATCAGCCCCAGCATTTT. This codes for CATSRDGPGEWGLMGTVDQPQHF. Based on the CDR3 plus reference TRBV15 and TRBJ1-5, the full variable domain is DAMVIQNPRYQVTQFGKPVTLSCSQTLNHNVMYWYQQKSSQAPKLLFHYYDKDFNNEADTPDNFQSRRPNTSFCFLDIRSPGLGDTAMYLCATSRDGPGEWGLMGTVDQPQHFGDGTRLSIL.

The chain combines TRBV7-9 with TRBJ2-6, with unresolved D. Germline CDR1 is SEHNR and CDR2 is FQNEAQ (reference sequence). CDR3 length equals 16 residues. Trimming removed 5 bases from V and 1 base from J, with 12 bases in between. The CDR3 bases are TGTGCCAGCAGCACCGGTGTTAGTTCTGGGGCCAACGTCCTGACTTTC. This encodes CASSTGVSSGANVLTF.

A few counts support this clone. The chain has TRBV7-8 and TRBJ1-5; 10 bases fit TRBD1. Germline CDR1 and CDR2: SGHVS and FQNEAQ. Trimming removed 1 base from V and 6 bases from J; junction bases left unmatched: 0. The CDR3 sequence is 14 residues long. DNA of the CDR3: TGTGCCAGCAGCTTAGGGGACAGGGGTCAGCCCCAGCATTTT. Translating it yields CASSLGDRGQPQHF.

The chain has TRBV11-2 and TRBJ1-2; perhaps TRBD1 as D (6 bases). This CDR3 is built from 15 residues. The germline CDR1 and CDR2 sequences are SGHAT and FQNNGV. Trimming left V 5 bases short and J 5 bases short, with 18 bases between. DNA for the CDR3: TGTGCCAGCAGCCCCCGGACAGTAGAGGCATATGGCTACACCTTC. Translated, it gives CASSPRTVEAYGYTF.

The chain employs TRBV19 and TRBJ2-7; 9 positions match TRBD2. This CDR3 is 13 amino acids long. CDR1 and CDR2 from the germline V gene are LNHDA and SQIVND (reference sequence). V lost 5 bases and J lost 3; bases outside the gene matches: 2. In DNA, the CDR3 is TGTGCCAGTAGTCGCGGGGGGGACTACGAGCAGTACTTC. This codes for CASSRGGDYEQYF.

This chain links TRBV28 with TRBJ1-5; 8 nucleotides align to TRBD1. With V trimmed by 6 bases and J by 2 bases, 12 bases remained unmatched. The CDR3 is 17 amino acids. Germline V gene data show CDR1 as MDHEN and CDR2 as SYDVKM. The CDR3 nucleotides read TGTGCCAGCAGCCTCATCCCGACAGGGGCAGGCAATCAGCCCCAGCATTTT. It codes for CASSLIPTGAGNQPQHF.

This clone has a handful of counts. The CDR3 here is CASSEKPNRDYGYTF. The DNA for the CDR3 is TGTGCCAGCAGTGAAAAACCGAACAGGGACTATGGCTACACCTTC. V and J are TRBV2 and TRBJ1-2, with TRBD1 as a possible D gene (6 bases). V shed 2 bases and J shed 3 bases, with 13 bases lying between them. The CDR3 has 15 amino acids. Germline V lookup: CDR1 SNHLY, CDR2 FYNNEI.

The CDR3 is CASSPGDRARANEKLFF. In DNA, the CDR3 is TGCGCCAGCAGCCCTGGAGACAGGGCGCGGGCTAATGAAAAACTGTTTTTT. The chain combines TRBV5-1 with TRBJ1-4; 7 positions match TRBD1. CDR1 is SGHRS and CDR2 is YFSETQ in the germline V gene. CDR3 length: 17 residues. V dropped 4 bases and J dropped 3; count of bases not matched to a gene: 12.

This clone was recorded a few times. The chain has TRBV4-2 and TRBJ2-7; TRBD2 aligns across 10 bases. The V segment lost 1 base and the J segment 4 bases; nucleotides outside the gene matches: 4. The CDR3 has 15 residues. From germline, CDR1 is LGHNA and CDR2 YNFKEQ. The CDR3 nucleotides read TGTGCCAGCAGCCAAGGTACTAGCGGGGTGTACGAGCAGTACTTC. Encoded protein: CASSQGTSGVYEQYF.